These 20 T cell receptor beta chains share one sample of origin, sequenced in a study of CD8+ T cells in alopecia areata. The sample's treatment: oral pan-JAK inhibitor, 5-10 mg twice daily. Extracted RNA was reverse transcribed, and the resulting cDNA served as sequencing template. Repertoires were generated with immunoSEQ multiplex PCR, while TCRdb's copy carries only in-frame clones and drops some. The data contain 79,000 or so clones, roughly 70% of them seen just once; the ten biggest clones take up 23%. Sample: CD8+ T cells sorted from blood, taken at week 24, from a patient treated with tofacitinib. These receptors were obtained from a human donor with alopecia areata.

This clone was observed a handful of times. V usage is TRBV4-3 and J usage is TRBJ2-5, with 10 bases fitting TRBD1. The germline gives CDR1 LGHNA, CDR2 YSLEER. This CDR3 region has 16 residues. The V segment lost 1 base and the J segment 5 bases; nucleotides outside the gene matches: 7. CDR3 protein: CASSQGRDRGGETQYF. The CDR3 DNA reads as TGCGCCAGCAGCCAAGGCCGGGACAGGGGTGGGGAGACCCAGTACTTC.

V gene TRBV5-4 combines with J gene TRBJ1-2, with TRBD1 as a possible D gene (5 bases). This CDR3 region has 14 residues. Trimming cost V 7 bases and J 2 bases, with 15 bases left between them. Germline V gives CDR1 SGHNT, CDR2 YYREEE (reference sequence). This CDR3 reads CASWGETGNYGYTF. The CDR3 DNA sequence: TGTGCCAGCTGGGGGGAAACGGGGAACTATGGCTACACCTTC.

This rearrangement joins TRBV27 to TRBJ1-2, with a weak D call TRBD1 (6 bases). Germline CDR1 is MNHEY and CDR2 is SMNVEV (reference sequence). V was shortened by 5 bases and J by 5 bases, with 12 bases between the two germline ends. This CDR3 is built from 13 residues. CDR3 residues: CASSPRGSYGYTF. The CDR3 DNA sequence: TGTGCCAGCAGTCCCAGGGGATCGTATGGCTACACCTTC.

This chain uses TRBV5-1 with TRBJ2-1; D uncertain. The V end lost 4 bases, the J end lost 3 bases, and 8 bases lay between the germline ends. The germline V gene has CDR1 SGHRS and CDR2 YFSETQ. The CDR3 is 13 residues long. CDR3 region: CASSLEVYNEQFF. DNA for the CDR3: TGCGCCAGCAGCCTTGAGGTCTACAATGAGCAGTTCTTC.

The chain couples TRBV28 to TRBJ1-2; TRBD1 might be the D (5 bases). From germline, CDR1 is MDHEN and CDR2 SYDVKM. Trimming left V 6 bases short and J 4 bases short, with 15 bases between. The CDR3 has 14 amino acids. In nucleotides, the CDR3 is TGTGCCAGCAGGCCCATGACAGTACTCTATGGCTACACCTTC. Its translation: CASRPMTVLYGYTF.

CDR3 DNA sequence: TGTGCCAGCAGTTTTTCCGTGAGCAGGGCCACCGGGGAGCTGTTTTTT. Residues: CASSFSVSRATGELFF. This chain joins TRBV28 and TRBJ2-2, with D possibly matching TRBD1 (5 bases). This CDR3 is 16 amino acids long. V lost 3 bases and J lost 4, with 15 bases in between. Germline V lookup: CDR1 MDHEN, CDR2 SYDVKM.

This clone was counted only a few times. V gene TRBV7-9 combines with J gene TRBJ1-1; no firm D call. Germline CDR1 SEHNR, CDR2 FQNEAQ (reference sequence). The CDR3 is 14 amino acids. With 2 bases removed from V and 1 base from J, the gap between germline ends came to 8 bases. CDR3 nucleotides: TGTGCCAGCAGCTTAAACCCTGGGAACACTGAAGCTTTCTTT. This sequence encodes CASSLNPGNTEAFF.

This clone was observed a few times. The chain employs TRBV7-9 and TRBJ1-2; D call uncertain. The V gene's germline CDR1 is SEHNR and CDR2 FQNEAQ (reference sequence). V was trimmed by 5 bases and J by 6 bases, leaving 10 bases between them. The CDR3 has 12 residues. The CDR3 loop reads CASSPHDHGYTF. DNA of the CDR3: TGTGCCAGCAGCCCACATGACCATGGCTACACCTTC.

This clone occurred a few times. The J gene is TRBJ2-1, the V gene TRBV18; 10 positions match TRBD1. Germline V gene lookup returns CDR1 KGHSH and CDR2 LQKENI. After removal of 3 bases from V and 8 bases from J, the junction contained 10 bases not matched to a gene. The CDR3 totals 16 residues. In nucleotides, the CDR3 is TGTGCCAGCTCACCGGACGGACAGGGGGAAGTCTATGAGCAGTTCTTC. Its protein is CASSPDGQGEVYEQFF.

The chain combines TRBV19 with TRBJ1-2; 7 nucleotides align to TRBD1. Trimming took 6 bases from V and 3 from J; bases not matched to a gene: 7. Germline V gene sequence: CDR1 LNHDA, CDR2 SQIVND (reference sequence). There are 14 residues in the CDR3. CDR3 amino acids: CASSPLTGDYGYTF. CDR3 DNA: TGTGCCAGTAGCCCCCTCACAGGGGACTATGGCTACACCTTC.

The chain links TRBV27 to TRBJ1-2; weak D call: TRBD1 (6 bases). Trimming removed 0 bases from V and 8 bases from J, with 22 bases in between. CDR1 is MNHEY, CDR2 SMNVEV, per germline (reference sequence). This CDR3 has 17 amino acids. The CDR3 region is CASSLSRDKLPTDGYTF. CDR3 sequence (DNA): TGTGCCAGCAGTTTATCGAGGGACAAACTCCCCACGGACGGCTACACCTTC.

The chain couples TRBV7-9 to TRBJ2-1; 8 bases match TRBD1. The V gene's germline CDR1 is SEHNR and CDR2 FQNEAQ (reference sequence). V was pared by 1 base and J by 6 bases, with 8 bases of the junction left unmatched. The CDR3 loop spans 16 amino acids. The DNA of the CDR3 is TGTGCCAGCAGCTTAGGACAAGGACAGGGACGCAATGAGCAGTTCTTC. This gives the protein CASSLGQGQGRNEQFF.

In this sample, this clone turned up a few times. The chain uses TRBV7-8 and TRBJ1-5; TRBD1 agrees at 8 bases. The CDR3 is made up of 15 amino acids. The V gene end was trimmed by 5 bases and the J gene end by 7 bases; junction bases not matched to a gene: 10. The germline gives CDR1 SGHVS, CDR2 FQNEAQ. The CDR3 DNA reads as TGTGCCAGCAGCATGGTCAGGGGGCGCAGCCAGCCCCAGCATTTT. Encoded protein: CASSMVRGRSQPQHF. Combining the CDR3 with reference TRBV7-8 and TRBJ1-5 gives the whole variable domain GAGVSQSPRYKVAKRGQDVALRCDPISGHVSLFWYQQALGQGPEFLTYFQNEAQLDKSGLPSDRFFAERPEGSVSTLKIQRTQQEDSAVYLCASSMVRGRSQPQHFGDGTRLSIL.

In its sample, this clone was seen a few times. The rearrangement links TRBV29-1 to TRBJ2-7; D possibly corresponds to TRBD1 (6 bases). Germline V gives CDR1 SQVTM, CDR2 ANQGSEA. Trimming removed 6 bases at V and 7 bases at J, with 19 bases between. The CDR3 contains 13 residues. This CDR3 is CSVVTGNSWEQYF. The CDR3 DNA is TGCAGCGTCGTTACAGGGAACTCTTGGGAGCAGTACTTC.

The chain joins TRBV9 to TRBJ2-7; D is possibly TRBD1 or TRBD2 (5 bases each). Trimming left V 0 bases short and J 3 bases short, with 10 bases between. The CDR3 totals 14 residues. Germline assignment: CDR1 SGDLS and CDR2 YYNGEE. CDR3 nucleotides: TGTGCCAGCAGCGTAGTTGGGACCAGCTACGAGCAGTACTTC. Translating gives CASSVVGTSYEQYF.

Turning to this clone: One end of the junction is discordant with germline, which a read error may explain. The V gene is TRBV11-1, the J gene TRBJ1-4; tentatively, D is TRBD1 (5 bases). CDR1 is SGHAT and CDR2 is FQDESV in the germline V gene (reference sequence). This CDR3 comprises 14 residues. CDR3 amino acids: CASSGDGTYEKLFF. The CDR3 DNA reads TGTGCCAGCAGCGGGGACGGAACTTATGAAAAACTGTTTTTT. Together with reference TRBV11-1 and TRBJ1-4, the CDR3 gives the full variable domain: EAEVAQSPRYKITEKSQAVAFWCDPISGHATLYWYRQILGQGPELLVQFQDESVVDDSQLPKDRFSAERLKGVDSTLKIQPAELGDSAMYLCASSGDGTYEKLFFGSGTQLSVL.

The chain carries TRBV5-6 and TRBJ2-7; TRBD1 matches at 7 bases. Germline V gives CDR1 SGHDT, CDR2 YYEEEE. This CDR3 region has 14 residues. V dropped 4 bases and J dropped 4; count of bases not matched to a gene: 8. CDR3 bases: TGTGCCAGCAGCCAGACCGACAGGGATTACGAGCAGTACTTC. Amino acid sequence: CASSQTDRDYEQYF.

V is TRBV4-1 and J is TRBJ1-1, with D unresolved. The germline V gene encodes CDR1 MGHRA and CDR2 YSYEKL. The V end lost 4 bases, the J end lost 5 bases, and 14 bases lay between the germline ends. This CDR3 spans 14 amino acids. CDR3 sequence reads: CASSPHPVGTEAFF. Written as DNA, the CDR3 is TGCGCCAGCAGCCCACACCCGGTGGGGACTGAAGCTTTCTTT.

This clone has more than one count but fewer than ten. Other DNA sequences in the sample encode the same CDR3. V is TRBV27 and J is TRBJ2-1; the D gene is possibly TRBD2 (5 bases). Germline CDR1 reads MNHEY; CDR2 reads SMNVEV (reference sequence). The CDR3 sequence is 15 residues long. V was pared by 2 bases and J by 0 bases, with 8 bases between. The CDR3 DNA follows: TGTGCCAGCAGTTTAAGCGGTAGCTCCTACAATGAGCAGTTCTTC. It encodes CASSLSGSSYNEQFF.

This chain joins TRBV29-1 and TRBJ2-3, with D possibly being TRBD1 or TRBD2 (5 bases each). The length of the CDR3 is 13 residues. The germline V gene has CDR1 SQVTM and CDR2 ANQGSEA. Trimming took 3 bases from V and 3 from J, leaving 10 bases between them. The CDR3 reads CSVDGDGTDTQYF. For the CDR3, the DNA is TGCAGCGTTGACGGGGACGGGACAGATACGCAGTATTTT.